What follows are 4 T cell receptor beta chains derived from one specimen sequenced in a study of beta chain features in type 1 diabetes. Whole-study results and caveats: Within each of all four CD4+ subsets, Type 1 diabetes patients had TCRB CDR3s that were moderately but significantly shorter.

These TCRs are of unknown antigen specificity. Investigators reverse transcribed all isolated RNA, so they sequenced expressed TCRB transcripts. Using immunoSEQ multiplex PCR, the repertoire was profiled, and TCRdb retains in-frame clones only, with some absent. The sample shows about 650,000 clones, roughly 12% of them seen only once. Sequencing was done on a sample of naive CD4+ T cells from blood. These receptors were obtained from a man under 40 with type 1 diabetes.

This clone was recorded a few times. J is TRBJ1-5 and V is TRBV10-2; a weak D match, TRBD1 (5 bases). Trimming took 0 bases from V and 3 from J, leaving 9 bases between them. CDR1 and CDR2 from the germline V gene are WSHSY and SAAADI. The CDR3 covers 15 residues. The CDR3 nucleotides read TGCGCCAGCAGTGAGTCTACAGGAGTCAATCAGCCCCAGCATTTT. Translated, it gives CASSESTGVNQPQHF.

V and J are TRBV7-2 and TRBJ1-2, with 8 bases aligning to TRBD1. V dropped 7 bases and J dropped 4; count of bases not matched to a gene: 5. The CDR3 is 13 amino acids. Germline lookup yields CDR1 SGHTA and CDR2 FQGNSA. This CDR3 reads CASTLDRGYGYTF. Here the CDR3 DNA reads TGTGCCAGCACCCTAGACAGGGGCTATGGCTACACCTTC.

This clone occurred a few times. The CDR3 region has the DNA TGTGCCAGCAGTCCCTCTGGGGGGGGACAACAGCCCCAGCATTTT. This sequence encodes CASSPSGGGQQPQHF. The genes are TRBV5-6 and TRBJ1-5, with D maybe TRBD1 (6 bases). Per germline, CDR1 SGHDT and CDR2 YYEEEE. The V end lost 5 bases, the J end lost 7 bases, and 19 bases lay between the germline ends. The CDR3 has 15 residues. The full variable domain, in which reference TRBV5-6 and TRBJ1-5 provide the parts outside the CDR3, is DAGVTQSPTHLIKTRGQQVTLRCSPKSGHDTVSWYQQALGQGPQFIFQYYEEEERQRGNFPDRFSGHQFPNYSSELNVNALLLGDSALYLCASSPSGGGQQPQHFGDGTRLSIL.

J is TRBJ1-3 and V is TRBV30; D might be TRBD1 (6 bases). Trimming removed 3 bases at V and 7 bases at J, with 19 bases between. CDR3 length: 15 amino acids. In germline, CDR1 is GTSNPN, CDR2 SVGIG (reference sequence). As DNA, the CDR3 is TGTGCCTGGAGCTCGCACCCGGACAGATCGAACACCATATATTTT. This gives the protein CAWSSHPDRSNTIYF.